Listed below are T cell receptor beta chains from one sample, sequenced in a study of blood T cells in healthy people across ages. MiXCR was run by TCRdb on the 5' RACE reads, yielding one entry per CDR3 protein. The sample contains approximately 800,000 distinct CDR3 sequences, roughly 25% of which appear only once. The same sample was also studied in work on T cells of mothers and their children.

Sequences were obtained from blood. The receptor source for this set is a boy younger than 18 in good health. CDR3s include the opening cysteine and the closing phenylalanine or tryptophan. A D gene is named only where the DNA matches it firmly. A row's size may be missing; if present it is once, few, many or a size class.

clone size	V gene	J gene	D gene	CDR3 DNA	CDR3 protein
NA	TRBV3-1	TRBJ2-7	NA	TGTGCCAGCAGCCAAGCCCAAACTTACTACGAGCAGTACTTC	CASSQAQTYYEQYF
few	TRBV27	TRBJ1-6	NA	TGTGCCAGCAGTTTAAACCGTGGGGGGTCACCCCTCCACTTT	CASSLNRGGSPLHF
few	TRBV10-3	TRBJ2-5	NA	TGTGCCATCAGTGATCCGATCGACCCCCATCAGGCATCCAAGGGGACCCAGTACTTC	CAISDPIDPHQASKGTQYF
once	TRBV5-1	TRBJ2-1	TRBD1	TGCGCCAGCAGCTTGGGCGCGACAGGGAATTTAAATGAGCAGTTCTTC	CASSLGATGNLNEQFF
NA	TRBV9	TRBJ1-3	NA	TGTGCCAGCAGCGTAGGGATGACTGATCCGGGAAACCCCATATATTTT	CASSVGMTDPGNPIYF
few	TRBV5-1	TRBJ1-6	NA	TGCGCCAGCAGCATGGGGGAGGGAACCGTAAGTTCACCCCTCCACTTT	CASSMGEGTVSSPLHF
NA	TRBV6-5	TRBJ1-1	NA	TGTGCCAGCAGTTACTCGAAGGGTATGGGCACTGAAGCTTTCTTT	CASSYSKGMGTEAFF
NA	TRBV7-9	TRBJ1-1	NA	TGTGCCAGCTGTGAGGGGAACACTGAAGCTTTCTTT	CASCEGNTEAFF
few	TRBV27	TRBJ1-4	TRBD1	TGTGCCAGCTCTAGGGGGCAGGGCTTCAATGAAAAACTGTTTTTT	CASSRGQGFNEKLFF
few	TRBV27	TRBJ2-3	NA	TGTGCCAGCAGTAACTACAGGGCGGCAGATACGCAGTATTTT	CASSNYRAADTQYF
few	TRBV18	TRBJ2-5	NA	TGTGCCAGCTCACCGGGTGTGCAGCAGTACTTC	CASSPGVQQYF
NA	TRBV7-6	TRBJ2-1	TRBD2	TGTGCCAGCAGCTTAGCAGCGACTAGCGGGGGCCACTACAATGAGCAGTTCTTC	CASSLAATSGGHYNEQFF
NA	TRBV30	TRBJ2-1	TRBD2	TGTGCCTGGGGGAGCGGGACTAGCGGGTACAATGAGCAGTTCTTC	CAWGSGTSGYNEQFF
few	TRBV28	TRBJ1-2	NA	TGTGCCAGCAGTTTGAAAGGGCTGAGAAACACCTTC	CASSLKGLRNTF
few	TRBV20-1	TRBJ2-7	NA	TGCAGTGCTAGAGAACGGGGGTCTCTCCACGAGCAGTACTTC	CSARERGSLHEQYF
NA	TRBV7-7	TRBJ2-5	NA	TGTGCCAGCAGCTTCTCCCACGGGGGTAGGGAGACCCAGTACTTC	CASSFSHGGRETQYF
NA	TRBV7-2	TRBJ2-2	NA	TGTGCCAGCAGGACCGGGACCGTGACCACCGGGGAGCTGTTTTTT	CASRTGTVTTGELFF
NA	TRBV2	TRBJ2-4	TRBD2	TGTGCCAGCCTACCTGGTTGGGTAGCGGGGAAAAACCTAGCCAAAAACACTCAGTACTTC	CASLPGWVAGKNLAKNTQYF
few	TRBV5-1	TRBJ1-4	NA	TGCGCCAGCAGCTTTGGCTTCGCTAATGAAAAACTGTTTTTT	CASSFGFANEKLFF
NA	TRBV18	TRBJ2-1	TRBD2	TGTGCCAGCTCACCCGGCGGGGGTAATTACAATGAGCAGTTCTTC	CASSPGGGNYNEQFF
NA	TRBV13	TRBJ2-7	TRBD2	TGTGCCAGCAGCCTACACTCTAGCGGTACCTACGAGCAGTACTTC	CASSLHSSGTYEQYF
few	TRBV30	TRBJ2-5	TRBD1	TGTGCCTGGAGTGTAGGGCAGACAGGGGAGACCCAGTACTTC	CAWSVGQTGETQYF
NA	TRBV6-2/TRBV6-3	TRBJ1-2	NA	TGTGCCAGCACCGATCGAGGGGGAACTGGCTACACCTTC	CASTDRGGTGYTF
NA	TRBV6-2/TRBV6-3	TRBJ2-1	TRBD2	TGTGCCAGCAGTTACGGCGGGGGGGACTACAATGAGCAGTTCTTC	CASSYGGGDYNEQFF
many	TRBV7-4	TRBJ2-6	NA	TGTGCCAGCAGCTTAGTAGAGGTTCTACTCTCTGGGGCCAACGTCCTGACTTTC	CASSLVEVLLSGANVLTF
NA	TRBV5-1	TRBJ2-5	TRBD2	TGCGCCAGCAGAACGAATGCGGGGGGCCAAGAGACCCAGTACTTC	CASRTNAGGQETQYF
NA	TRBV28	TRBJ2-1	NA	TGTGCCAGCAGTTCCGAGGCACCCTTGAGCTCCTACAATGAGCAGTTCTTC	CASSSEAPLSSYNEQFF